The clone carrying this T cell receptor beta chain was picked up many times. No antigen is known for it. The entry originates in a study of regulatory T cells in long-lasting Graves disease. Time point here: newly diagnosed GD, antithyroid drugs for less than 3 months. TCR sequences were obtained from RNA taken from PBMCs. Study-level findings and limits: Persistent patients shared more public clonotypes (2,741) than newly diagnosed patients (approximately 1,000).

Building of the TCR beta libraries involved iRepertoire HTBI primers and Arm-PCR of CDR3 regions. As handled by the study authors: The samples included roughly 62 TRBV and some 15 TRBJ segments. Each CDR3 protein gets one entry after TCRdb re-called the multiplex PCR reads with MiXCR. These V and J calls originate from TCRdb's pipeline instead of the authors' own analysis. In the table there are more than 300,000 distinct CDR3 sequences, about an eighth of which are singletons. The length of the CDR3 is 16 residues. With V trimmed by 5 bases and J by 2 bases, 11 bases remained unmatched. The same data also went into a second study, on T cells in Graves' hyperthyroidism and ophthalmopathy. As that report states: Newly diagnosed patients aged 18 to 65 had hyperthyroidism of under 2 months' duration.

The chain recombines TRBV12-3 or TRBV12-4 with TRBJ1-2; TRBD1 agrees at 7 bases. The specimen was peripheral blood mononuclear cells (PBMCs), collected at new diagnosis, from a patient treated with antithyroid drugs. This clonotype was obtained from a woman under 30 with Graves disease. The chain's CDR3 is CASSPRLWGQNYGYTF. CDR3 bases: TGTGCCAGCAGTCCACGGCTATGGGGACAGAACTATGGCTACACCTTC.